This T cell receptor (beta chain) was obtained from a study of blood T cell repertoires in COVID-19. Looking at the study overall: Acute and convalescent COVID-19 samples came from the United States, Italy and Spain. Sources were T cells, B-cell-depleted T cells, or PBMCs; the material itself was cDNA or gDNA.

This CDR3 is 15 amino acids long. Germline V gene data show CDR1 as ENHRY and CDR2 as SYGVKD. Deletions cut 0 bases from V and 0 bases from J, with 8 bases between. In the original processing: Amplification with reference gene primers provided the estimates of nucleated cell counts. TCRdb's table, derived via immunoSEQ multiplex PCR, lists solely in-frame clones and lacks some. That table gives V, J and clone size, and the DNA gave D and trimming. Altogether 130,000 to 150,000 clones are present, more than 70% being singletons, with the ten largest covering over 10%. The origin of this receptor is a man aged 55 to 70 with active or convalescent COVID-19. The chain joins TRBV10-3 to TRBJ1-1; D unclear. The sample was peripheral blood. The CDR3 bases are TGTGCCATCAGTGAGTCGAGGCCTATGAACACTGAAGCTTTCTTT. Translating it yields CAISESRPMNTEAFF.